The 8 T cell receptor beta chains reported below all come from one sample, sequenced in a study of blood T cell repertoires in COVID-19. Clones were read by immunoSEQ multiplex PCR, and TCRdb kept only the in-frame ones, dropping some. The sample lists 100,000 to 150,000 clones, 81% occurring once. The sample consisted of peripheral blood. The receptors were gathered from a man aged 30 to 45 with COVID-19, enrolled during active disease.

This sequence joins TRBV2 and TRBJ2-3; D is ambiguous. The V gene's germline CDR1 is SNHLY and CDR2 FYNNEI. Trimming removed 6 bases at V and 1 base at J, with 8 bases between. This CDR3 has 13 amino acids. This CDR3 is CASSHSRTDTQYF. In DNA form, the CDR3 reads TGTGCCAGCAGCCACAGTCGCACAGATACGCAGTATTTT.

The CDR3, as DNA: TGTGCCAGCATTTCAGACTTCTACAATGAGCAGTTCTTC. It translates to CASISDFYNEQFF. The V call is TRBV6-6, the J call TRBJ2-1; D gene ambiguous. V gave up 7 bases and J gave up 3 bases, with 10 bases separating them. CDR1 and CDR2 from the germline V gene are MNHNY and SVGAGI (reference sequence). The CDR3 consists of 13 residues.

This chain links TRBV5-4 with TRBJ2-7; 15 bases agree with TRBD2. CDR3 size: 15 residues. The trim removed 5 bases at V and 2 bases at J, leaving 2 bases unmatched. Germline CDR1 reads SGHNT; CDR2 reads YYREEE (reference sequence). CDR3 DNA sequence: TGTGCCAGCAGTCGGACTAGCGGGAGGGCCTACGAGCAGTACTTC. As protein: CASSRTSGRAYEQYF.

This clone has a single count. J is TRBJ1-2 and V is TRBV12-3 or TRBV12-4; a weak D match, TRBD1 (5 bases). V was trimmed by 3 bases and J by 4 bases, leaving 9 bases between them. The CDR3 spans 13 residues. The CDR3 DNA is TGTGCCAGCAGTTTTGGGGCGTCCTATGGCTACACCTTC. Protein: CASSFGASYGYTF.

The genes are TRBV3-1 (or the pseudogene TRBV3-2) and TRBJ1-4; TRBD1 is a possible D gene (6 bases). V lost 5 bases and J 3 bases, leaving 13 bases between the germline ends. The CDR3 consists of 15 residues. In germline, CDR1 is LGHDT, CDR2 YNNKEL (reference sequence). As DNA, the CDR3 is TGTGCCAGCAGCTCCTGGGACACTTCTAATGAAAAACTGTTTTTT. Translating gives CASSSWDTSNEKLFF.

The sample holds a few counts of this clone. The chain links TRBV28 to TRBJ1-4; 8 positions match TRBD1. The V gene's germline CDR1 is MDHEN and CDR2 SYDVKM. V lost 5 bases and J lost 7; bases outside the gene matches: 12. The CDR3 extends over 16 amino acids. As DNA, the CDR3 is TGTGCCAGCAGTGATCGACTTGGACAGGGTGGTGAAAAACTGTTTTTT. It yields the protein CASSDRLGQGGEKLFF.

The genes are TRBV7-6 and TRBJ2-1; tentatively, D is TRBD2 (6 bases). CDR1 and CDR2 (germline): SGHVS, FNYEAQ. V was trimmed by 0 bases and J by 10 bases, leaving 16 bases between them. The CDR3 sequence is 15 residues long. This CDR3 is CASSLAGGLLGEQFF. CDR3 bases: TGTGCCAGCAGCTTAGCGGGGGGACTGCTCGGGGAGCAGTTCTTC. The variable domain in full, with the rest retrieved from reference TRBV7-6 and TRBJ2-1, is GAGVSQSPRYKVTKRGQDVALRCDPISGHVSLYWYRQALGQGPEFLTYFNYEAQQDKSGLPNDRFSAERPEGSISTLTIQRTEQRDSAMYRCASSLAGGLLGEQFFGPGTRLTVL.

The V call is TRBV9, the J call TRBJ2-1, with D possibly being TRBD2 (6 bases). Germline CDR1 SGDLS, CDR2 YYNGEE. The germline V and J ends were trimmed by 0 bases and 4 bases, with 11 bases remaining between them. There are 15 residues in the CDR3. The CDR3 here is CASSVGEAQYNEQFF. The DNA for the CDR3 is TGTGCCAGCAGCGTAGGGGAGGCGCAATACAATGAGCAGTTCTTC.